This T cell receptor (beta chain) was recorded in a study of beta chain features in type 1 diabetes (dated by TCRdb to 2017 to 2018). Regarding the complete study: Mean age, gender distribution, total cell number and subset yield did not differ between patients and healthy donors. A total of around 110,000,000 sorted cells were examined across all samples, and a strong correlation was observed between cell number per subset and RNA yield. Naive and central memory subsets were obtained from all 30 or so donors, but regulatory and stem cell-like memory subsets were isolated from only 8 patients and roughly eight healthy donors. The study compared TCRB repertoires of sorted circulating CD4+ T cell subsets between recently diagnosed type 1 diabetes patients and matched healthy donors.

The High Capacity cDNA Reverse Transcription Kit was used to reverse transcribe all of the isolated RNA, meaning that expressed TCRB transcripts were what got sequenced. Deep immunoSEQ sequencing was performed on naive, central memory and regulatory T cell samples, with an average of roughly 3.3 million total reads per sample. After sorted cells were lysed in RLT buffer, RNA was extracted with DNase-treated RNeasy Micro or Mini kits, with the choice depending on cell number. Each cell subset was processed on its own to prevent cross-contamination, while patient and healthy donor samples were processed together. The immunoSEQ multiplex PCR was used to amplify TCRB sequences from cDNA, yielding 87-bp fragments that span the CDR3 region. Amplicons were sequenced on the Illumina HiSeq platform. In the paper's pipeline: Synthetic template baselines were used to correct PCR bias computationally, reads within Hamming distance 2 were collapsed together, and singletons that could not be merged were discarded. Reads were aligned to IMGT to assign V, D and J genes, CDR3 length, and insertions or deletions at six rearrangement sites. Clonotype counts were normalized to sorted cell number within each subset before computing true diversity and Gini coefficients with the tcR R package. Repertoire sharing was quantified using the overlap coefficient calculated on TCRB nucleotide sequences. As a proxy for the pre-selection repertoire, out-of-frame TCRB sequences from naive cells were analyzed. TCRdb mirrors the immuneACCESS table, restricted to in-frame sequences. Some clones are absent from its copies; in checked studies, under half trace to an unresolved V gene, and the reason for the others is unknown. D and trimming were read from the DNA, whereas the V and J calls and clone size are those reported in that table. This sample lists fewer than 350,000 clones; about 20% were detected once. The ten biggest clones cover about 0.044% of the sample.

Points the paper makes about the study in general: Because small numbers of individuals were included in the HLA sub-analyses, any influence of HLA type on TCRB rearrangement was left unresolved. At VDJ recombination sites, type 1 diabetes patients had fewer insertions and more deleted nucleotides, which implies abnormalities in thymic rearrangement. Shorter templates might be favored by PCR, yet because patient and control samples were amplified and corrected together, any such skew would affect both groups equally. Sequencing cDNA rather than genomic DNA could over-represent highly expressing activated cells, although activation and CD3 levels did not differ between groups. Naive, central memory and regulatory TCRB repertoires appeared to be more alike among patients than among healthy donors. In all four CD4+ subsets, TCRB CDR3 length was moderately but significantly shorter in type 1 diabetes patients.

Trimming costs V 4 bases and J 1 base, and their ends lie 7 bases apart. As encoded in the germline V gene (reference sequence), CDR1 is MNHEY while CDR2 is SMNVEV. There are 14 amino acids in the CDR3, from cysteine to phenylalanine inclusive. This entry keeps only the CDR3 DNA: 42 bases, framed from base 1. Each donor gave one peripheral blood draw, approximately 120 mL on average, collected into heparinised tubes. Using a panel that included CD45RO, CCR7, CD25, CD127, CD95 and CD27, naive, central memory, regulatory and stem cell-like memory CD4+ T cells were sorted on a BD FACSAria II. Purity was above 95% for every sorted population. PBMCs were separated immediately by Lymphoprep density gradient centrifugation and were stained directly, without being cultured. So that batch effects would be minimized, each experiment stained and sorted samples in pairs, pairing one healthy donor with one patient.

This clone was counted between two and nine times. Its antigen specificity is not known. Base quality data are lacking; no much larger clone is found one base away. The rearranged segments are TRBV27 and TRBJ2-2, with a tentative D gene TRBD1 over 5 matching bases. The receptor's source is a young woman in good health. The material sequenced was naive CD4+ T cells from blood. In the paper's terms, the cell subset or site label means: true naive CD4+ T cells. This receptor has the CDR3 CASSSQGNTGELFF. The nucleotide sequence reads TGTGCCAGCAGTTCCCAGGGGAACACCGGGGAGCTGTTTTTT.